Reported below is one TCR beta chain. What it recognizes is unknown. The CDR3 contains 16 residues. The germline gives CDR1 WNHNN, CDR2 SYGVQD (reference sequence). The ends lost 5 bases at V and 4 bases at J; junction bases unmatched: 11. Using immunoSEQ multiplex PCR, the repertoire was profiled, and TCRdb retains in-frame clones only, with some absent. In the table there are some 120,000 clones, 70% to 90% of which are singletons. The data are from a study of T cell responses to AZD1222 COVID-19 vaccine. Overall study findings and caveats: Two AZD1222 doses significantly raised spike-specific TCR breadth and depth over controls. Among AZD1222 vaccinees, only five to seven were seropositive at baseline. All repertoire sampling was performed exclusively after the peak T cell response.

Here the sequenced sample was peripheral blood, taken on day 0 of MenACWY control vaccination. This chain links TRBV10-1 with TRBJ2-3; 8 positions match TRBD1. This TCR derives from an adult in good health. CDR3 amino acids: CASSYGRTGSSDTQYF. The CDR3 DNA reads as TGCGCCAGCAGTTACGGTCGGACAGGGTCTTCAGATACGCAGTATTTT.